The TCR beta chain under discussion was sequenced for a study of CD8 T cells in Susac syndrome. After extraction with the RNeasy kit, roughly 0.45 to 1 ug of the RNA was reverse transcribed using random hexamers. TCRdb passed the immunoSEQ multiplex PCR reads through MiXCR, listing each CDR3 protein once. In the table there are 90,000 to 150,000 distinct CDR3 sequences, roughly 92% of which are singletons. The V gene end was trimmed by 8 bases and the J gene end by 2 bases; junction bases not matched to a gene: 4. The CDR3 is 15 residues long. Germline loops: CDR1 MNHEY, CDR2 SVGEGT. The sequenced sample was CD8+ T cells from PBMCs. The chain has TRBV6-2 or TRBV6-3 and TRBJ2-6, with 9 bases identical to TRBD1. This TCR was sampled from a human donor in good health. The CDR3 sequence is CASDRGTTGANVLTF. As DNA, the CDR3 is TGTGCCAGCGACAGGGGGACGACTGGGGCCAACGTCCTGACTTTC.